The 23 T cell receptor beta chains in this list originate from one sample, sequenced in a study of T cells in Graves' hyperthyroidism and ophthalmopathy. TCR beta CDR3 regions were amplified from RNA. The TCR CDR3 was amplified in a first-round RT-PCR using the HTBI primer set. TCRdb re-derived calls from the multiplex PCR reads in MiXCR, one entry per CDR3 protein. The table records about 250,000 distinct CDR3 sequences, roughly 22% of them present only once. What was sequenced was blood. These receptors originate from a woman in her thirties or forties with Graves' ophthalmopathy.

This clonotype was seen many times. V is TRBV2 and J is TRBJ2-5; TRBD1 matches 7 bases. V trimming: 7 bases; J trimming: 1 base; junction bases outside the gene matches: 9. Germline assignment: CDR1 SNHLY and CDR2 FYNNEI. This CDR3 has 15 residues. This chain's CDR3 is CASTQTGIPQETQYF. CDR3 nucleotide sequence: TGTGCCAGCACCCAGACAGGGATCCCCCAAGAGACCCAGTACTTC.

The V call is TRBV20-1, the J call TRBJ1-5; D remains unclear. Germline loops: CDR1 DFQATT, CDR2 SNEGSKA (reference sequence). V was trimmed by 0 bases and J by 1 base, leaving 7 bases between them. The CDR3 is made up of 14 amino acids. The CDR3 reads CSARDQMSNQPQHF. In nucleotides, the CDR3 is TGCAGTGCTAGAGATCAAATGAGCAATCAGCCCCAGCATTTT.

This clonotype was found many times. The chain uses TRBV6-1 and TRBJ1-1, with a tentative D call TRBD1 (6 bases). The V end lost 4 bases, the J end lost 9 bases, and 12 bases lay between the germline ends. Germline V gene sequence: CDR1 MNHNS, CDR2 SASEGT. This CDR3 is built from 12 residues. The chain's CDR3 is CASSVQGLKAFF. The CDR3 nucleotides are TGTGCCAGCAGTGTCCAGGGGTTGAAAGCTTTCTTT.

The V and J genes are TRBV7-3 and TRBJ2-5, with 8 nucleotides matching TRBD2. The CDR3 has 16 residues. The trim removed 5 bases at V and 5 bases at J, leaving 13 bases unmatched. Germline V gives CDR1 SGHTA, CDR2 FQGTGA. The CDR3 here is CASSPSRGGGLETQYF. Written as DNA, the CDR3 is TGTGCCAGCAGCCCCAGTCGGGGGGGTGGGTTGGAGACCCAGTACTTC.

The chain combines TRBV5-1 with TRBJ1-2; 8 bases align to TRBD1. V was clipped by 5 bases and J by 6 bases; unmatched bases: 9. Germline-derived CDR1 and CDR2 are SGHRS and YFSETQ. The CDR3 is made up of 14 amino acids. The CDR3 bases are TGCGCCAGCAGTTTAGGACAGGGAATGCATGGCTACACCTTC. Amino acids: CASSLGQGMHGYTF.

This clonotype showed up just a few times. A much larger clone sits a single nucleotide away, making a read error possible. The CDR3 bases are TGTGCCATTAGTTCGCGAGGGGGAGGCTCCGGGGACGAGCAGTACTTC. Translated, it gives CAISSRGGGSGDEQYF. The genes are TRBV19 and TRBJ2-7; tentatively, D is TRBD1 or TRBD2 (6 bases each). Germline loops: CDR1 LNHDA, CDR2 SQIVND (reference sequence). CDR3 length: 16 residues.

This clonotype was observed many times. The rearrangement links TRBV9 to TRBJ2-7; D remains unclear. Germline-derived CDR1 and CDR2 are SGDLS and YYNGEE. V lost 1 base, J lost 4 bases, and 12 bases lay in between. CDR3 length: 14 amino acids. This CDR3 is CASSVSPEGYEQYF. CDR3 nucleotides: TGTGCCAGCAGCGTAAGCCCCGAAGGTTACGAGCAGTACTTC.

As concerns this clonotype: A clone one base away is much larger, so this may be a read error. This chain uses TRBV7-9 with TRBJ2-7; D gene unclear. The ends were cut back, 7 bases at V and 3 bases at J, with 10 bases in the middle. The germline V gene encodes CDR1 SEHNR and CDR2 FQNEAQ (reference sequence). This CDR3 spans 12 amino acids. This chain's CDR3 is CASIRGVYEQYF. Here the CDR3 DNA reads TGTGCCAGCATCCGTGGGGTCTACGAGCAGTACTTC.

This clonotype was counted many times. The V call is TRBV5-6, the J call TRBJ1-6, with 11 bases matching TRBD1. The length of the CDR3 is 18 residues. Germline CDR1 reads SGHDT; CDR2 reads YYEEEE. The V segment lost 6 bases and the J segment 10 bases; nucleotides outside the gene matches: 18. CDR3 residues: CASTLSTIGQGAFSPLHF. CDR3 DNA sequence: TGTGCCAGCACCTTATCGACAATCGGACAGGGGGCATTCTCACCCCTCCACTTT.

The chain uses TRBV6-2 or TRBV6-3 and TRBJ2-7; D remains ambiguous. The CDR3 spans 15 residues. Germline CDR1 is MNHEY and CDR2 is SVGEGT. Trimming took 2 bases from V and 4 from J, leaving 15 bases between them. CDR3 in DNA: TGTGCCAGCAGTTACGGCAGCGCTGTCGTTTACGAGCAGTACTTC. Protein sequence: CASSYGSAVVYEQYF.

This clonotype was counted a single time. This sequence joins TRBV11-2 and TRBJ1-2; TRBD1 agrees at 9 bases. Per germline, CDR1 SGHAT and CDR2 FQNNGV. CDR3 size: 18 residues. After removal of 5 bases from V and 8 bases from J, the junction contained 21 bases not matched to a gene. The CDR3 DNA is TGTGCCAGCAGCCCCCTCGGGGACAGGGTCATCAACTATGAAGGCTACACCTTC. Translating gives CASSPLGDRVINYEGYTF.

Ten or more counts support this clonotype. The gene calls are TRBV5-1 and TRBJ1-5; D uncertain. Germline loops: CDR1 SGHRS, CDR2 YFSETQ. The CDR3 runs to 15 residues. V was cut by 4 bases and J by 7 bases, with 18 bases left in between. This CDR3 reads CASSLDSSAEQPQHF. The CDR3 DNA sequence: TGCGCCAGCAGCCTTGATAGTTCGGCGGAACAGCCCCAGCATTTT.

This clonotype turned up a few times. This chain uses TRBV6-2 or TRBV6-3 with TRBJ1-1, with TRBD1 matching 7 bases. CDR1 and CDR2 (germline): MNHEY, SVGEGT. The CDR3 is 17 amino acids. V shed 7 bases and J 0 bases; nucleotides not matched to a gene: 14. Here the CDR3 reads CASKSLLTGQMNTEAFF. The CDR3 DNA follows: TGTGCCAGCAAATCCCTGCTCACGGGACAGATGAACACTGAAGCTTTCTTT.

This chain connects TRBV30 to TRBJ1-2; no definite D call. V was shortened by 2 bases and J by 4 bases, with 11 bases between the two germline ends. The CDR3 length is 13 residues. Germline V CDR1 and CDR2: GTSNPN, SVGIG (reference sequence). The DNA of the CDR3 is TGTGCCTGGAGTTTGAGTGCCGGCTATGGCTACACCTTC. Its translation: CAWSLSAGYGYTF.

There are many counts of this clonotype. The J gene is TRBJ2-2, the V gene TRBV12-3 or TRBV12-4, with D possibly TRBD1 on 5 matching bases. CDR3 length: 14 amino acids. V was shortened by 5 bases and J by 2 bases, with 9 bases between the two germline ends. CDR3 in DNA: TGTGCCAGCAGTCCGACAGAAAACACCGGGGAGCTGTTTTTT. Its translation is CASSPTENTGELFF.

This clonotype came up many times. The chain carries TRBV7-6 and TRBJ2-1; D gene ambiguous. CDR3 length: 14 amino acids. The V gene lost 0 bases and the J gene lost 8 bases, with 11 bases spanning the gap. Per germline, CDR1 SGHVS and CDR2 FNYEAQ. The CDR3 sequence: CASSLAGLAHEQFF. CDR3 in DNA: TGTGCCAGCAGCTTAGCGGGCCTGGCCCATGAGCAGTTCTTC.

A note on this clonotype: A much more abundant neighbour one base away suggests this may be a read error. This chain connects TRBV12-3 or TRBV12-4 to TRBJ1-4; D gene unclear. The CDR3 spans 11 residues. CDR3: CTSSSTRKLFF. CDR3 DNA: TGTACCAGCAGCTCGACACGCAAACTGTTTTTT.

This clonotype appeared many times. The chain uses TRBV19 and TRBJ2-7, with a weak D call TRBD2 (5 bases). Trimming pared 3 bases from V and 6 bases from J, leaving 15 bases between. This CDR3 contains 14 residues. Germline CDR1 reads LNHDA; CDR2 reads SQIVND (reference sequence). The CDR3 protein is CASSMSVGVGEQYF. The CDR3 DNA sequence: TGTGCCAGTAGTATGTCTGTGGGAGTAGGCGAGCAGTACTTC.

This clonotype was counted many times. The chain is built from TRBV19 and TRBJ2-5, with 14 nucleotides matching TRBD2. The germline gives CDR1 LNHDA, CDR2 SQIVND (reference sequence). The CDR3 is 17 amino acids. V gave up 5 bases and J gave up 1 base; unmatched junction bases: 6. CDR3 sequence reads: CASSPGLAGGIQETQYF. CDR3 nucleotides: TGTGCCAGTAGTCCAGGACTAGCGGGAGGTATCCAAGAGACCCAGTACTTC.

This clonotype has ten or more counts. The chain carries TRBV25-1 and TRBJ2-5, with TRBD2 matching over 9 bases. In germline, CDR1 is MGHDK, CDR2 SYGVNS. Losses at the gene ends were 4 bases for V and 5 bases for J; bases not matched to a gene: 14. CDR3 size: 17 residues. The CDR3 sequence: CASSGDTGLASMETQYF. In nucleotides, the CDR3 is TGTGCCAGCAGTGGTGATACCGGACTAGCGAGTATGGAGACCCAGTACTTC.

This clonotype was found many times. As DNA, the CDR3 is TGTGCCAGCAGTTTATTGGGGTTTGGGGCCAACGTCCTGACTTTC. It encodes CASSLLGFGANVLTF. The J gene is TRBJ2-6, the V gene TRBV28; D gene ambiguous. Germline assignment: CDR1 MDHEN and CDR2 SYDVKM. The CDR3 is 15 residues long. V lost 1 base to trimming and J lost 3 bases, with 7 bases between them.

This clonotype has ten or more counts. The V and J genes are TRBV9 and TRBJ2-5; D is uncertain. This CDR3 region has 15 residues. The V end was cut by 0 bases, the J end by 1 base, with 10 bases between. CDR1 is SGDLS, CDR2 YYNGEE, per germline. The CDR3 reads CASSVAQTGQETQYF. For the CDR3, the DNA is TGTGCCAGCAGCGTAGCTCAGACGGGCCAAGAGACCCAGTACTTC.

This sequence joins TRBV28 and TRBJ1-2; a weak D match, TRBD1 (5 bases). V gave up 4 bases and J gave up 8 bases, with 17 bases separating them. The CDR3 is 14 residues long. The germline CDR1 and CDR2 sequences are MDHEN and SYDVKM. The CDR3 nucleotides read TGTGCCAGCAGTTCTGGCCAGGGTGTAGAGGGCTACACCTTC. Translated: CASSSGQGVEGYTF.